Presented here are 2 T cell receptor beta chains from one specimen sequenced in a study of cytomegalovirus exposure and HLA in healthy donors. Primers for the PCR totalled 60 Vbeta and 13 Jbeta. Here immunoSEQ multiplex PCR was the method, and the copy in TCRdb shows in-frame clones only, minus some. Of 140,000 to 150,000 clones in the sample, under 90% are singletons; the top ten hold around 4.3%. The sequenced sample consisted of PBMCs. These receptors all stem from a man aged 35-49 years in good health and CMV-seronegative.

The chain has TRBV13 and TRBJ2-7, with 7 bases that match TRBD1. CDR1 PRHDT and CDR2 FYEKMQ come from the germline V gene (reference sequence). V was clipped by 5 bases and J by 5 bases; unmatched bases: 12. The CDR3 contains 15 residues. CDR3 amino acids: CASSDNSGGYNEQYF. The CDR3 nucleotides read TGTGCCAGCAGCGATAACTCAGGGGGTTACAACGAGCAGTACTTC.

The rearrangement joins TRBV29-1 to TRBJ2-1, with a tentative D call TRBD2 (6 bases). Germline V CDR1 and CDR2: SQVTM, ANQGSEA. Trimming cost V 8 bases and J 10 bases, with 21 bases left between them. CDR3 length: 13 residues. The CDR3, as DNA: TGCAGCTTCGAGGCGGGGCGACGGGGAGAGCAGTTCTTC. Its translation is CSFEAGRRGEQFF.